The 22 T cell receptor beta chains given below trace back to one sample, sequenced in a study of Tregs in tolerant kidney transplant recipients. TCRdb's copy holds only in-frame clones and misses some; the assay was immunoSEQ multiplex PCR. The sample has roughly 32,000 clones. This sample comprised CD8+ T cells from blood, obtained before the transplant. The receptor source for this set is a human donor who received a combined kidney and bone marrow transplant.

For this clone: The read ends 3 residues early relative to the CDR3; the germline J gene fills the gap. The rearrangement joins TRBV4-2 to TRBJ2-3, with 9 bases aligning to TRBD2. With V trimmed by 1 base and J by 4 bases, 9 bases remained unmatched. Germline V lookup: CDR1 LGHNA, CDR2 YNFKEQ. The CDR3 is 17 amino acids. Here the CDR3 reads CASSQARASGKADTQYF. The sequenced CDR3 bases are TGTGCCAGCAGCCAAGCGAGGGCTAGCGGGAAGGCAGATACG.

In regard to this clone: Read sequence stops 3 residues before the CDR3 end, and the germline J gene provides the missing end. The chain joins TRBV19 to TRBJ2-6; tentatively, D is TRBD1 (5 bases). The CDR3 sequence is 17 residues long. Trimming left V 6 bases short and J 4 bases short, with 19 bases between. CDR1 is LNHDA, CDR2 SQIVND, per germline (reference sequence). The CDR3 loop reads CASSLQSWAGGANVLTF. CDR3 DNA (partial): TGTGCCAGTAGCCTCCAGAGTTGGGCAGGGGGGGCCAACGTC.

Comments on this clone: The sequence runs out 3 residues before the end of the CDR3; the remainder is reconstructed from the germline J gene. This chain joins TRBV5-1 and TRBJ2-1; D might be TRBD2 (6 bases). The CDR3 spans 15 residues. The ends were cut back, 0 bases at V and 8 bases at J, with 15 bases in the middle. Germline CDR1 SGHRS, CDR2 YFSETQ. The part of the CDR3 DNA that was read is TGCGCCAGCAGCTTGGGACTAGTCCGACGTGATGAG. It encodes CASSLGLVRRDE. The CDR3 as a whole reads CASSLGLVRRDEQFF.

Concerning this clone: The CDR3 goes on 3 residues after the read ends, and that part is filled in from the germline J gene. The chain couples TRBV7-2 to TRBJ2-5; a possible D gene is TRBD1 (5 bases). Trimming removed 1 base at V and 2 bases at J, with 8 bases between. The CDR3 covers 14 residues. Germline loops: CDR1 SGHTA, CDR2 FQGNSA. The CDR3: CASSLGDRQETQYF. CDR3 DNA (partial): TGTGCCAGCAGCTTAGGTGACAGACAAGAGACC.

As to this clone: The read finishes 3 residues shy of the CDR3 end, and the germline J gene is used to complete it. The gene calls are TRBV30 and TRBJ2-5; perhaps TRBD2 as D (5 bases). CDR3 length: 16 residues. Germline V lookup: CDR1 GTSNPN, CDR2 SVGIG (reference sequence). V was shortened by 1 base and J by 5 bases, with 20 bases between the two germline ends. The CDR3 here is CAWSALVDSGYETQYF. The part of the CDR3 DNA that was read is TGTGCCTGGAGTGCCCTCGTGGACTCTGGTTATGAGACC.

In regard to this clone: Read data end 3 residues before the CDR3 end; the end is taken from the germline J gene. This rearrangement joins TRBV7-9 to TRBJ1-2, with D perhaps matching TRBD1 (6 bases). V lost 1 base to trimming and J lost 6 bases, with 6 bases between them. The germline V gene has CDR1 SEHNR and CDR2 FQNEAQ (reference sequence). The CDR3 runs 12 residues. CDR3 region: CASSLGTDGYTF. The sequenced part of the CDR3 DNA is TGTGCCAGCAGCTTAGGGACAGATGGC.

In the case of this clone: The read ends 3 residues before the CDR3 terminus; that terminus is restored from the germline J gene. The V gene is TRBV20-1, the J gene TRBJ1-1; D is unresolved. This CDR3 spans 11 amino acids. Germline V gives CDR1 DFQATT, CDR2 SNEGSKA (reference sequence). Trimming shortened V by 5 bases and J by 7 bases, and 11 bases separated the two germline ends. The CDR3 bases that were read are TGCAGTGCTCCAGAAGATGGTGAA. Amino acid sequence: CSAPEDGE. From start to end, the CDR3 is CSAPEDGEAFF.

In regard to this clone: The read stops 3 residues short of the end of the CDR3; the missing end is completed from the germline J gene. V gene TRBV5-1 combines with J gene TRBJ2-7; 10 bases agree with TRBD2. The CDR3 length is 15 residues. CDR1 and CDR2 (germline): SGHRS, YFSETQ. V dropped 0 bases and J dropped 2; count of bases not matched to a gene: 2. The CDR3 loop is CASSLGGLAPYEQYF. The covered CDR3 bases are TGCGCCAGCAGCTTGGGGGGACTAGCGCCCTACGAG. Drawing the rest from reference TRBV5-1 and TRBJ2-7, the complete variable domain is KAGVTQTPRYLIKTRGQQVTLSCSPISGHRSVSWYQQTPGQGLQFLFEYFSETQRNKGNFPGRFSGRQFSNSRSEMNVSTLELGDSALYLCASSLGGLAPYEQYFGPGTRLTVT.

Here the CDR3 reads CSASGLAGVPSTDTQYF. CDR3 DNA (partial): TGCAGTGCTAGCGGCTTAGCGGGAGTCCCAAGCACAGATACG. V is TRBV20-1 and J is TRBJ2-3, with 9 bases matching TRBD2. The read stops 3 residues short of the end of the CDR3; the missing end is completed from the germline J gene. Germline CDR1 reads DFQATT; CDR2 reads SNEGSKA (reference sequence). V was pared by 3 bases and J by 0 bases, with 10 bases of the junction left unmatched. CDR3 length: 17 amino acids.

As concerns this clone: The read ends 3 residues before the CDR3 terminus; that terminus is restored from the germline J gene. The V gene is TRBV20-1, the J gene TRBJ1-4; no definite D call. The CDR3 loop spans 13 amino acids. CDR1 is DFQATT, CDR2 SNEGSKA, per germline (reference sequence). The germline V and J ends were trimmed by 2 bases and 0 bases, with 4 bases remaining between them. The CDR3 bases that were read are TGCAGTGCTAGAAATACAACTAATGAAAAA. This translates into CSARNTTNEK. The whole CDR3 reads CSARNTTNEKLFF.

On this clone itself: Sequencing ends 3 residues short of the CDR3 end; the germline J gene provides the rest. J is TRBJ2-3 and V is TRBV23-1; 9 bases line up with TRBD2. TRBV23-1 is an open reading frame whose function is uncertain. With 10 bases clipped from V and 3 bases from J, the junction kept 17 bases outside the gene matches. CDR3 length equals 17 residues. The DNA read from the CDR3 is TGCGCCAACCTAGCGGGAAGGCCGTTCGTGTCTACAGATACG. This encodes CANLAGRPFVSTDT. The full CDR3 protein reads CANLAGRPFVSTDTQYF.

Note on this clone: The CDR3 end falls 3 residues outside the read, so it is completed with the germline J gene. The chain joins TRBV29-1 to TRBJ2-7; 7 bases map to TRBD1. With 1 base clipped from V and 2 bases from J, the junction kept 8 bases outside the gene matches. The CDR3 is 15 amino acids. Germline values: CDR1 SQVTM, CDR2 ANQGSEA. This CDR3 reads CSVEGGTDRPYEQYF. The part of the CDR3 DNA that was read is TGCAGCGTTGAAGGGGGGACGGACAGGCCCTACGAG.

The CDR3 loop reads CASSFGLAGGDVAKNIQYF. CDR3 DNA, as far as it was read: TGTGCCAGCTCATTTGGACTAGCGGGAGGGGACGTAGCCAAAAACATT. The chain combines TRBV18 with TRBJ2-4; 15 bases align to TRBD2. The read terminates 3 residues before the CDR3 end, so the remaining end is supplied by the germline J gene. The CDR3 is made up of 19 amino acids. V trimming: 5 bases; J trimming: 0 bases; junction bases outside the gene matches: 8. The V gene's germline CDR1 is KGHSH and CDR2 LQKENI. The variable domain in full, with the rest retrieved from reference TRBV18 and TRBJ2-4, is NAGVMQNPRHLVRRRGQEARLRCSPMKGHSHVYWYRQLPEEGLKFMVYLQKENIIDESGMPKERFSAEFPKEGPSILRIQQVVRGDSAAYFCASSFGLAGGDVAKNIQYFGAGTRLSVL.

A note on this clone: The read halts 3 residues ahead of the CDR3 end, with the missing end drawn from the germline J gene. V usage is TRBV7-9 and J usage is TRBJ2-7; 7 bases fit TRBD1. V trimming: 5 bases; J trimming: 6 bases; junction bases outside the gene matches: 7. This CDR3 has 13 residues. CDR1 is SEHNR and CDR2 is FQNEAQ in the germline V gene (reference sequence). The part of the CDR3 DNA that was read is TGTGCCAGCAGCGCAGCGACAGGGCTCGAG. Protein: CASSAATGLE. The full-length CDR3 reads as CASSAATGLEQYF.

For this clone: The sequenced fragment ends 3 residues before the CDR3 boundary, so the rest is inferred from the germline J gene. This chain joins TRBV7-2 and TRBJ2-7; TRBD1 matches 11 bases. Germline V gene data show CDR1 as SGHTA and CDR2 as FQGNSA. The ends lost 1 base at V and 4 bases at J; junction bases unmatched: 3. The CDR3 is 15 amino acids. The CDR3 DNA, read in part, is TGTGCCAGCAGCTTAGGGACAGGGGGCGGGTACGAG. Its protein product is CASSLGTGGGYE. The CDR3 reads in full as CASSLGTGGGYEQYF.

Points on this clone: The sequenced fragment ends 3 residues before the CDR3 boundary, so the rest is inferred from the germline J gene. This chain uses TRBV10-3 with TRBJ2-7; D call uncertain. V lost 7 bases to trimming and J lost 0 bases, with 16 bases between them. Per germline, CDR1 ENHRY and CDR2 SYGVKD. The length of the CDR3 is 15 residues. CDR3 DNA, as far as it was read: TGTGCCATCACCTCGGCAGGCTTGAGCTCCTACGAG. The encoded protein is CAITSAGLSSYE. The entire CDR3 reads CAITSAGLSSYEQYF.

Remarks on this clone: The read gets to within 3 residues of the CDR3 end, and the germline J gene fills in the rest. The chain is built from TRBV19 and TRBJ1-4; D is perhaps TRBD1 (5 bases). The CDR3 is 15 amino acids. CDR1 and CDR2 (germline): LNHDA, SQIVND (reference sequence). CDR3 DNA (partial): TGTGCCAGTAGTATGACCGGGGGTCCCTCGAGTGGA. Amino acids: CASSMTGGPSSG. The entire CDR3 protein reads CASSMTGGPSSGLFF.

Comments on this clone: The CDR3 goes on 3 residues after the read ends, and that part is filled in from the germline J gene. The J gene is TRBJ2-7, the V gene TRBV11-2, with TRBD2 as a possible D gene (5 bases). V gave up 0 bases and J gave up 2 bases, with 8 bases separating them. The CDR3 extends over 14 amino acids. Germline V gives CDR1 SGHAT, CDR2 FQNNGV. CDR3 in amino acids: CASSLDRGAYEQYF. The part of the CDR3 DNA that was read is TGTGCCAGCAGCTTAGATCGGGGAGCCTACGAG.

For this clone: The read comes to an end 3 residues before the CDR3 does, leaving the germline J gene to fill in the end. The chain carries TRBV2 and TRBJ2-1; 12 bases align to TRBD2. The CDR3 runs 17 residues. Trimming cost V 5 bases and J 9 bases; bases outside gene matches: 14. From germline, CDR1 is SNHLY and CDR2 FYNNEI. The CDR3 loop reads CASSNPGGLAGSGEQFF. The CDR3 DNA, read in part, is TGTGCCAGCAGTAACCCAGGCGGACTAGCGGGATCGGGTGAG.

As regards this clone: The sequenced fragment ends 3 residues before the CDR3 boundary, so the rest is inferred from the germline J gene. The V and J genes are TRBV29-1 and TRBJ2-1; D not certain. Germline V gives CDR1 SQVTM, CDR2 ANQGSEA. The CDR3 has 14 amino acids. V shed 5 bases and J shed 0 bases, with 11 bases lying between them. The DNA read from the CDR3 is TGCAGCGTTTCCTCTACGGGCTCCTACAATGAG. Residues: CSVSSTGSYNE. The entire CDR3 protein reads CSVSSTGSYNEQFF.

CDR3 bases read: TGCAGTGTCTGGACTAATGAG. Its translation is CSVWTNE. In full, the CDR3 is CSVWTNEQFF. The V call is TRBV20-1, the J call TRBJ2-1; D is perhaps TRBD2 (5 bases). The read stops 3 residues short of the end of the CDR3; the missing end is completed from the germline J gene. The CDR3 extends over 10 amino acids. The V and J ends lost 7 bases and 7 bases respectively, with 8 bases between them. Germline loops: CDR1 DFQATT, CDR2 SNEGSKA (reference sequence).

In regard to this clone: The sequence runs out 3 residues before the end of the CDR3; the remainder is reconstructed from the germline J gene. The rearrangement joins TRBV6-1 to TRBJ2-1; TRBD2 might be the D (5 bases). Trimming stripped 4 bases from V and 4 bases from J, with 17 bases between. This CDR3 region has 16 residues. CDR1 is MNHNS, CDR2 SASEGT, per germline. The CDR3 protein is CASSATWASSYNEQFF. CDR3 DNA, as far as it was read: TGTGCCAGCAGTGCCACGTGGGCTAGCAGTTACAATGAG.